The 24 T cell receptor beta chains reported below all come from one sample, sequenced in a study of T-cell reconstitution after alpha-beta-depleted transplantation in children. The library targeted TCRbeta and was prepared with unique molecular identifiers. TCRdb recomputed calls from the PCR reads with MiXCR, one row per CDR3 protein. The sample consists of around 250,000 distinct CDR3 sequences, more than 20% of them appearing once. The starting material was PBMCs, obtained before TCRalphabeta/CD19-depleted stem cell transplant. All receptors derive from a girl between 2 and 10 years old with Fanconi anemia, due to receive a stem cell transplant.

The J gene is TRBJ2-1, the V gene TRBV20-1; D gene ambiguous. Trimming shortened V by 3 bases and J by 2 bases, and 11 bases separated the two germline ends. The CDR3 is made up of 14 amino acids. Germline lookup yields CDR1 DFQATT and CDR2 SNEGSKA (reference sequence). CDR3 sequence: CSASPRLAYNEQFF. In nucleotides, the CDR3 is TGCAGTGCTAGCCCCCGGCTGGCCTACAATGAGCAGTTCTTC.

The chain combines TRBV12-3 or TRBV12-4 with TRBJ2-1; D not resolved. This CDR3 has 15 residues. With 5 bases removed from V and 0 bases from J, the gap between germline ends came to 11 bases. The CDR3 reads CASSQAASSYNEQFF. The CDR3 DNA reads TGTGCCAGCAGTCAGGCGGCGAGCTCCTACAATGAGCAGTTCTTC.

In this sample, this clonotype turned up many times. This chain joins TRBV29-1 and TRBJ2-1; D uncertain. V dropped 7 bases and J dropped 5 bases, with 9 bases sitting between them. Germline V gene data show CDR1 as SQVTM and CDR2 as ANQGSEA. The CDR3 is 11 residues long. In DNA, the CDR3 is TGCAGCGGTGACTGGAACAATGAGCAGTTCTTC. It is translated as CSGDWNNEQFF.

This rearrangement joins TRBV20-1 to TRBJ2-7; tentatively, D is TRBD1 (7 bases). Trimming cost V 0 bases and J 2 bases, with 20 bases left between them. Germline V gene data show CDR1 as DFQATT and CDR2 as SNEGSKA (reference sequence). This CDR3 is built from 17 residues. The CDR3 DNA is TGCAGTGCTAGAGATCTTCTCCAGGGGGGCGACCCCTACGAGCAGTACTTC. Its protein product is CSARDLLQGGDPYEQYF.

This clonotype was found a few times. The rearrangement links TRBV29-1 to TRBJ2-5; the D is unclear. The CDR3 is 13 amino acids. V dropped 1 base and J dropped 0 bases, with 6 bases sitting between them. Germline V CDR1 and CDR2: SQVTM, ANQGSEA. As DNA, the CDR3 is TGCAGCGTTGAAGTCGTGTACCAAGAGACCCAGTACTTC. This translates into CSVEVVYQETQYF.

This clonotype was observed a few times. V usage is TRBV7-3 and J usage is TRBJ1-1; D is unclear. This CDR3 has 13 residues. V shed 1 base and J shed 5 bases, with 8 bases lying between them. The germline CDR1 and CDR2 sequences are SGHTA and FQGTGA. DNA of the CDR3: TGTGCCAGCAGCTTAATATGGGGAACTGAAGCTTTCTTT. This codes for CASSLIWGTEAFF.

The CDR3, as DNA: TGTGCCACCAGCAGGGGGTTAGGGTCGGTCGGGGAGCTGTTTTTT. The encoded protein is CATSRGLGSVGELFF. The rearrangement uses TRBV15 and TRBJ2-2, with D uncertain. V gave up 3 bases and J gave up 7 bases, with 15 bases separating them. The CDR3 covers 15 residues. Germline CDR1 is LNHNV and CDR2 is YYDKDF (reference sequence).

This clonotype appeared a few times. This sequence joins TRBV20-1 and TRBJ1-6, with D possibly being TRBD1 (5 bases). CDR3 length equals 14 residues. From germline, CDR1 is DFQATT and CDR2 SNEGSKA (reference sequence). V was trimmed by 3 bases and J by 5 bases, leaving 11 bases between them. The chain's CDR3 is CSASSRGNNSPLHF. The CDR3 nucleotides read TGCAGTGCTAGCTCCCGGGGCAATAATTCACCCCTCCACTTT.

This clonotype appeared a few times. The V and J genes are TRBV20-1 and TRBJ2-7; 8 bases match TRBD1. The CDR3 length is 14 residues. CDR1 is DFQATT and CDR2 is SNEGSKA in the germline V gene (reference sequence). The CDR3: CSTPGADREYEQYF. CDR3 in DNA: TGCAGCACCCCTGGGGCGGACAGGGAGTACGAGCAGTACTTC.

In this sample, this clonotype turned up many times. In nucleotides, the CDR3 is TGCAGCGTTGGACTCCAGACCAACAATGAGCAGTTCTTC. Amino acid sequence: CSVGLQTNNEQFF. The V call is TRBV29-1, the J call TRBJ2-1; D is unclear. The CDR3 is 13 amino acids. Germline V CDR1 and CDR2: SQVTM, ANQGSEA. With 4 bases removed from V and 5 bases from J, the gap between germline ends came to 12 bases.

This rearrangement joins TRBV9 to TRBJ2-3; D might be TRBD1 or TRBD2, each matching 5 bases. The V and J ends lost 5 bases and 0 bases respectively, with 7 bases between them. The CDR3 is 13 residues long. Germline V gene data show CDR1 as SGDLS and CDR2 as YYNGEE. The CDR3 loop reads CASRGESTDTQYF. As DNA, the CDR3 is TGTGCCAGCAGGGGGGAGAGCACAGATACGCAGTATTTT.

Ten or more counts support this clonotype. The chain uses TRBV12-3 or TRBV12-4 and TRBJ2-3, with TRBD2 identical over 7 bases. Trimming took 5 bases from V and 0 from J; bases not matched to a gene: 5. This CDR3 region has 15 residues. CDR3 nucleotides: TGTGCCAGCAGTCCGTCGGGAGGTAGCACAGATACGCAGTATTTT. As protein: CASSPSGGSTDTQYF.

The chain uses TRBV20-1 and TRBJ2-3; 13 bases are shared with TRBD2. Germline V gene sequence: CDR1 DFQATT, CDR2 SNEGSKA (reference sequence). The J segment lost 4 bases and the V segment lost 0 bases, leaving 4 bases of the junction unmatched. The CDR3 loop spans 16 amino acids. CDR3 DNA sequence: TGCAGTGCTAGAGATACAGGACTAGCGGGGGCAGATACGCAGTATTTT. Encoded protein: CSARDTGLAGADTQYF.

In this sample, this clonotype turned up a few times. J is TRBJ1-1 and V is TRBV4-1, with D perhaps matching TRBD1 (6 bases). CDR1 MGHRA and CDR2 YSYEKL come from the germline V gene. V lost 1 base to trimming and J lost 0 bases, with 9 bases between them. This CDR3 is built from 15 residues. Here the CDR3 reads CASSQGGQLNTEAFF. CDR3 nucleotides: TGCGCCAGCAGCCAAGGAGGACAGTTGAACACTGAAGCTTTCTTT.

This chain uses TRBV28 with TRBJ2-7; D may be TRBD1 or TRBD2 (5 bases each). Germline CDR1 and CDR2: MDHEN and SYDVKM. The CDR3 runs to 14 residues. Trimming cost V 3 bases and J 6 bases, with 15 bases left between them. The CDR3 region is CASSLRGFLPEQYF. CDR3 DNA sequence: TGTGCCAGCAGTTTGAGGGGTTTCCTCCCCGAGCAGTACTTC.

There are a few counts of this clonotype. The V call is TRBV7-2, the J call TRBJ2-2; maybe TRBD1 (6 bases). Germline V gives CDR1 SGHTA, CDR2 FQGNSA. Trimming cost V 7 bases and J 7 bases, with 10 bases left between them. There are 12 residues in the CDR3. This CDR3 reads CASTTGFGELFF. The CDR3 DNA sequence: TGTGCCAGCACCACAGGGTTCGGGGAGCTGTTTTTT.

In this sample, this clonotype turned up a few times. Its ends do not fully match the called genes, so a read error is possible. The rearrangement uses TRBV10-2 and TRBJ2-7, with 7 bases fitting TRBD1. CDR3 size: 14 residues. CDR1 WSHSY and CDR2 SAAADI come from the germline V gene. The chain's CDR3 is CASRLGTDDRALNF. CDR3 sequence (DNA): TGCGCCAGCAGACTAGGTACGGATGACAGGGCCCTCAACTTC.

This clonotype showed up just a few times. The CDR3 protein is CASRPSGKNIQYF. Here the CDR3 DNA reads TGTGCCAGCAGGCCTAGCGGCAAAAACATTCAGTACTTC. The rearrangement links TRBV28 to TRBJ2-4; 7 positions match TRBD2. Germline CDR1 reads MDHEN; CDR2 reads SYDVKM. V gave up 6 bases and J gave up 3 bases; unmatched junction bases: 2. This CDR3 contains 13 residues.

This clonotype was counted at least ten times. The chain uses TRBV6-1 and TRBJ2-7; TRBD2 matches at 8 bases. Germline V CDR1 and CDR2: MNHNS, SASEGT. This CDR3 is 15 amino acids long. J gave up 1 base and V 5 bases, and 7 bases lay outside the gene matches. The CDR3 region has the DNA TGTGCCAGCAGTCCGAGCGGGGGCGCGTCCTACGAGCAGTACTTC. Its protein product is CASSPSGGASYEQYF.

J is TRBJ1-1 and V is TRBV29-1; D not resolved. CDR3 length: 14 amino acids. Trimming cost V 7 bases and J 0 bases, with 15 bases left between them. The germline CDR1 and CDR2 sequences are SQVTM and ANQGSEA. The CDR3 sequence is CSAHPRHMNTEAFF. The CDR3 nucleotides are TGCAGCGCCCACCCGAGGCACATGAACACTGAAGCTTTCTTT. Full variable domain (remainder filled in from reference TRBV29-1 and TRBJ1-1): SAVISQKPSRDICQRGTSLTIQCQVDSQVTMMFWYRQQPGQSLTLIATANQGSEATYESGFVIDKFPISRPNLTFSTLTVSNMSPEDSSIYLCSAHPRHMNTEAFFGQGTRLTVV.

The chain joins TRBV20-1 to TRBJ2-1; TRBD2 aligns across 10 bases. CDR1 and CDR2 (germline): DFQATT, SNEGSKA (reference sequence). Germline trimming cut 3 bases from V and 9 bases from J; bases unmatched to any gene: 5. The CDR3 has 13 amino acids. The CDR3 coding sequence is TGCAGTGCTAGTCCTAGCGGGAGCAGTGAGCAGTTCTTC. It is translated as CSASPSGSSEQFF.

This clonotype was recorded at least ten times. The chain recombines TRBV9 with TRBJ1-1; D is undetermined. The CDR3 length is 13 residues. Looked up from germline, CDR1 is SGDLS and CDR2 is YYNGEE. Trimming stripped 2 bases from V and 1 base from J, with 6 bases between. The DNA for the CDR3 is TGTGCCAGCAGCGTCGATTCGAACACTGAAGCTTTCTTT. This codes for CASSVDSNTEAFF.

This chain joins TRBV10-2 and TRBJ2-3, with 14 bases identical to TRBD2. V shed 6 bases, J shed 4 bases, and the junction held 12 bases outside the gene matches. The CDR3 has 18 amino acids. Germline assignment: CDR1 WSHSY and CDR2 SAAADI. Here the CDR3 DNA reads TGCGCCAGCAGCCCACCCGGCGGGACTAGCGGGAGCCCAGATACGCAGTATTTT. Translating gives CASSPPGGTSGSPDTQYF.

As DNA, the CDR3 is TGCAGTGCTAACCCGGATAGCTACGAGCAGTACTTC. Amino acids: CSANPDSYEQYF. The V call is TRBV20-1, the J call TRBJ2-7; D is uncertain. Deletions cut 4 bases from V and 3 bases from J, with 10 bases between. This CDR3 is 12 amino acids long. Germline CDR1 is DFQATT and CDR2 is SNEGSKA (reference sequence).